Listed below are T cell receptor beta chains from one sample, sequenced in a study of identical twins. One entry per CDR3 protein, called by TCRdb with MiXCR from the 5' RACE reads. The data show 400,000 to 550,000 distinct CDR3 sequences, 14% seen once. The sample was also reused in another study, on yellow fever vaccine responses in identical twins.

Material for sequencing was CD4+ T cells sorted from blood. Source of these receptors: a woman younger than 35 in good health. CDR3s include the opening cysteine and the closing phenylalanine or tryptophan. The D gene is left open where the match is weak. Clone size is shown for a subset of rows, as once, few, many or a class of expanded clone.

D gene: TRBD1; V gene: TRBV6-2/TRBV6-3; clone size: few; J gene: TRBJ2-1; CDR3 length: 17; CDR3 protein: CASSYPQGPPRYNEQFF; CDR3 DNA: TGTGCCAGCAGTTACCCACAGGGGCCTCCGCGTTACAATGAGCAGTTCTTC
D gene: .; V gene: TRBV10-3; clone size: few; J gene: TRBJ1-4; CDR3 length: 13; CDR3 protein: CAITDRLNEKLFF; CDR3 DNA: TGTGCCATCACTGACAGACTAAATGAAAAACTGTTTTTT
D gene: TRBD1; V gene: TRBV24-1; clone size: few; J gene: TRBJ2-7; CDR3 length: 13; CDR3 protein: CATSDYRGDEQYF; CDR3 DNA: TGTGCCACCAGTGATTACAGGGGAGACGAGCAGTACTTC
D gene: TRBD1; V gene: TRBV10-3; clone size: few; J gene: TRBJ2-1; CDR3 length: 14; CDR3 protein: CAISEFRGPDEQFF; CDR3 DNA: TGTGCCATCAGTGAGTTCAGGGGGCCTGATGAGCAGTTCTTC
D gene: TRBD2; V gene: TRBV30; clone size: .; J gene: TRBJ2-7; CDR3 length: 13; CDR3 protein: CAGGRTSLYEQYF; CDR3 DNA: TGTGCCGGGGGGAGGACTAGCCTATACGAGCAGTACTTC
D gene: .; V gene: TRBV7-2; clone size: .; J gene: TRBJ2-5; CDR3 length: 14; CDR3 protein: CASSLTGPGETQYF; CDR3 DNA: TGTGCCAGCAGCCTTACAGGGCCCGGGGAGACCCAGTACTTC
D gene: .; V gene: TRBV4-3; clone size: many; J gene: TRBJ2-1; CDR3 length: 14; CDR3 protein: CASSQDLYVNEQFF; CDR3 DNA: TGCGCCAGCAGCCAAGATCTGTATGTAAATGAGCAGTTCTTC
D gene: .; V gene: TRBV5-6; clone size: .; J gene: TRBJ2-2; CDR3 length: 15; CDR3 protein: CASSLVQRNTGELFF; CDR3 DNA: TGTGCCAGCAGCTTGGTACAGCGGAACACCGGGGAGCTGTTTTTT
D gene: TRBD2; V gene: TRBV12-3/TRBV12-4; clone size: few; J gene: TRBJ2-1; CDR3 length: 15; CDR3 protein: CASRFDAGDYNEQFF; CDR3 DNA: TGTGCCAGCAGGTTTGATGCGGGAGATTACAATGAGCAGTTCTTC
D gene: .; V gene: TRBV6-1; clone size: .; J gene: TRBJ2-3; CDR3 length: 14; CDR3 protein: CASSDYGRADTQYF; CDR3 DNA: TGTGCCAGCAGTGACTATGGCAGGGCGGATACGCAGTATTTT
D gene: .; V gene: TRBV15; clone size: .; J gene: TRBJ2-7; CDR3 length: 15; CDR3 protein: CATSPHPYRVDEQYF; CDR3 DNA: TGTGCCACCAGCCCCCACCCGTACAGGGTTGACGAGCAGTACTTC
D gene: .; V gene: TRBV10-3; clone size: .; J gene: TRBJ2-2; CDR3 length: 14; CDR3 protein: CAISDLQSTGELFF; CDR3 DNA: TGTGCCATCAGTGACCTACAATCCACCGGGGAGCTGTTTTTT